Below, 14 T cell receptor beta chains from the same sample are listed, as sequenced in a study of early T cells in non-severe SARS-CoV-2 infection (dated by TCRdb to the early 2020s). Library construction relied on 5' RACE. The instrument was a NextSeq 500. Starting from the raw public reads, TCRdb applied fastp trimming at Q25, assembled clones with MiXCR and retained in-frame beta chains. Entries that share a CDR3 protein sequence are merged under the most common genes and DNA. This sample has about 34,000 distinct CDR3 sequences in its table, and roughly 6% of those were observed once. The ten largest make up more than 6.5% of the sample. The sequenced material came from whole blood. The receptors derive from an adult who was a healthcare worker with PCR-confirmed SARS-CoV-2 infection or an uninfected control (not recorded which).

This clonotype was observed at least ten times. The CDR3 nucleotides are TGTGCCAGCAGTTTTGAGTTGACAGGGGAGTACCAAGAGACCCAGTACTTC. The encoded protein is CASSFELTGEYQETQYF. The chain employs TRBV28 and TRBJ2-5, with 8 bases that match TRBD1. The CDR3 extends over 17 amino acids. CDR1 and CDR2 (germline): MDHEN, SYDVKM. Trimming at V came to 3 bases and at J to 0 bases, leaving 9 bases not matched to a gene.

This clonotype was observed at least ten times. The chain couples TRBV7-2 to TRBJ2-1; 9 bases line up with TRBD2. The CDR3 runs 16 residues. Germline loops: CDR1 SGHTA, CDR2 FQGNSA. The trim removed 4 bases at V and 0 bases at J, leaving 4 bases unmatched. The CDR3 region is CASSSLAGSSYNEQFF. The DNA of the CDR3 is TGTGCCAGCAGCTCTCTAGCGGGGAGCTCCTACAATGAGCAGTTCTTC.

This clonotype was detected only a few times. The chain uses TRBV16 and TRBJ1-5; possibly TRBD1 for D (5 bases). This CDR3 is built from 14 residues. Trimming removed 3 bases from V and 8 bases from J, with 14 bases in between. Germline values: CDR1 KGHSY, CDR2 FQNENV. For the CDR3, the DNA is TGTGCCAGCAGCCAGCGAGTAGGAGGGGAGCCCCAGCATTTT. It yields the protein CASSQRVGGEPQHF.

J is TRBJ2-1 and V is TRBV29-1; no firm D call. The CDR3 length is 11 residues. The germline V and J ends were trimmed by 5 bases and 6 bases, with 8 bases remaining between them. Germline-derived CDR1 and CDR2 are SQVTM and ANQGSEA. The CDR3, as DNA: TGCAGCGTTCACCGCGGCAATGAGCAGTTCTTC. This gives the protein CSVHRGNEQFF.

In this sample, this clonotype turned up many times. The CDR3: CASSEAELAGASSYEQYF. The CDR3, as DNA: TGTGCCAGCAGTGAAGCAGAACTAGCGGGGGCCTCCTCCTACGAGCAGTACTTC. The chain joins TRBV2 to TRBJ2-7; 11 nucleotides agree with TRBD2. CDR3 length equals 18 residues. With 0 bases clipped from V and 0 bases from J, the junction kept 7 bases outside the gene matches. Germline V CDR1 and CDR2: SNHLY, FYNNEI.

This clonotype occurred many times. This chain connects TRBV6-6 to TRBJ2-1; the match to TRBD2 covers 8 bases. Per germline, CDR1 MNHNY and CDR2 SVGAGI (reference sequence). The CDR3 is 15 amino acids. Losses at the gene ends were 6 bases for V and 3 bases for J; bases not matched to a gene: 7. This CDR3 reads CASRPSGGGYNEQFF. In DNA form, the CDR3 reads TGTGCCAGCAGACCAAGCGGGGGTGGCTACAATGAGCAGTTCTTC.

This chain uses TRBV28 with TRBJ1-4; 9 bases match TRBD1. The ends lost 8 bases at V and 7 bases at J; junction bases unmatched: 5. The V gene's germline CDR1 is MDHEN and CDR2 SYDVKM. This CDR3 comprises 13 residues. The DNA of the CDR3 is TGTGCCAGCTTGGACAGGGGTGCTGAAAAACTGTTTTTT. This sequence encodes CASLDRGAEKLFF.

This chain uses TRBV7-3 with TRBJ2-3, with 10 positions matching TRBD2. The CDR3 totals 17 residues. Germline V gives CDR1 SGHTA, CDR2 FQGTGA. The junction had 8 bases not matched to a gene; V was cut back by 1 base and J by 4 bases. CDR3 amino acids: CASSLSSGGTKADTQYF. CDR3 nucleotides: TGTGCCAGCAGCTTAAGTAGCGGGGGGACAAAGGCAGATACGCAGTATTTT.

The chain uses TRBV11-2 and TRBJ2-3; 9 bases align to TRBD2. This CDR3 is 15 amino acids long. Germline assignment: CDR1 SGHAT and CDR2 FQNNGV. The V and J ends lost 3 bases and 5 bases, in that order; junction bases with no gene match: 6. The CDR3 region is CASSFSGGIGDTQYF. The CDR3 DNA reads TGTGCCAGCAGCTTCAGCGGGGGGATTGGAGATACGCAGTATTTT. The full variable domain, in which reference TRBV11-2 and TRBJ2-3 provide the parts outside the CDR3, is EAGVAQSPRYKIIEKRQSVAFWCNPISGHATLYWYQQILGQGPKLLIQFQNNGVVDDSQLPKDRFSAERLKGVDSTLKIQPAKLEDSAVYLCASSFSGGIGDTQYFGPGTRLTVL.

Many counts were recorded for this clonotype. This chain joins TRBV4-1 and TRBJ2-5, with 8 bases matching TRBD1. Trimming took 1 base from V and 2 from J; bases not matched to a gene: 6. The CDR3 is made up of 16 amino acids. Germline V CDR1 and CDR2: MGHRA, YSYEKL. The CDR3 here is CASSQAAGGPQETQYF. In DNA, the CDR3 is TGCGCCAGCAGCCAAGCCGCAGGGGGCCCACAAGAGACCCAGTACTTC.

In this sample, this clonotype turned up many times. The V and J genes are TRBV25-1 and TRBJ2-7; no clear D. The V end was cut by 3 bases, the J end by 3 bases, with 6 bases between. The germline CDR1 and CDR2 sequences are MGHDK and SYGVNS. The CDR3 sequence is 12 residues long. The CDR3 loop is CASSDLFYEQYF. CDR3 nucleotide sequence: TGTGCCAGCAGTGACCTGTTCTACGAGCAGTACTTC.

This clonotype was seen repeatedly, ten times or more. The gene calls are TRBV5-6 and TRBJ1-4; 12 bases agree with TRBD1. The junction had 10 bases not matched to a gene; V was cut back by 2 bases and J by 8 bases. The CDR3 length is 17 residues. CDR1 is SGHDT, CDR2 YYEEEE, per germline. The CDR3 loop is CASSFSGTGGKGEKLFF. The CDR3 coding sequence is TGTGCCAGCAGCTTTTCCGGGACAGGGGGCAAAGGAGAAAAACTGTTTTTT.

This clonotype was detected ten times or more. The rearrangement joins TRBV7-2 to TRBJ2-3; D is possibly TRBD1 or TRBD2 (6 bases each). V lost 6 bases to trimming and J lost 1 base, with 8 bases between them. The CDR3 runs 13 residues. CDR1 is SGHTA and CDR2 is FQGNSA in the germline V gene. The CDR3 spells CASRGGGTDTQYF. CDR3 DNA sequence: TGTGCCAGCAGGGGGGGCGGCACAGATACGCAGTATTTT. Filled out from reference TRBV7-2 and TRBJ2-3, the complete variable domain reads GAGVSQSPSNKVTEKGKDVELRCDPISGHTALYWYRQSLGQGLEFLIYFQGNSAPDKSGLPSDRFSAERTGGSVSTLTIQRTQQEDSAVYLCASRGGGTDTQYFGPGTRLTVL.

This clonotype occurred many times. CDR3 loop: CSARRGAQETQYF. The DNA of the CDR3 is TGCAGTGCTAGGCGGGGGGCGCAAGAGACCCAGTACTTC. This chain joins TRBV20-1 and TRBJ2-5; 8 bases align to TRBD2. CDR1 DFQATT and CDR2 SNEGSKA come from the germline V gene (reference sequence). The CDR3 totals 13 residues. J lost 2 bases, V lost 3 bases, and 2 bases had no gene match.